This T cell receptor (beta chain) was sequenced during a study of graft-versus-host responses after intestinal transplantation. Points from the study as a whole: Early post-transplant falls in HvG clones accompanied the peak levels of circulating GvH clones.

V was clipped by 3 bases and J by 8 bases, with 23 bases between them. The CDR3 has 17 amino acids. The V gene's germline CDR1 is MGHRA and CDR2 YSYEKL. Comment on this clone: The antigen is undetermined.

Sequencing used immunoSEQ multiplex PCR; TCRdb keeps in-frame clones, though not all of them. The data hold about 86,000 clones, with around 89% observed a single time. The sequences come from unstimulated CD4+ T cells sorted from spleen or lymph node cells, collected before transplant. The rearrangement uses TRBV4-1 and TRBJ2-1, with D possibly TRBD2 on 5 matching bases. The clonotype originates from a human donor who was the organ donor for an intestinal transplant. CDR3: CASSQPVGSVSPDEQFF. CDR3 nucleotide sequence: TGCGCCAGCAGCCAGCCTGTGGGTAGCGTGAGCCCGGATGAGCAGTTCTTC.